A single sample gave rise to the 20 T cell receptor beta chains below, sequenced in a study of shared clonotypes between healthy human individuals. Sequenced by immunoSEQ multiplex PCR; TCRdb stores in-frame clones only, minus some. Of 2 million to 2.5 million clones listed, 85% to 95% are singletons. The specimen sequenced was naive CD4+ T cells from PBMCs. Subset denoted: CD45RA+ positively selected. All receptors come from a man aged 18 to 30 in good health. Some clones in this sample may be carry-over from other donors' samples.

This rearrangement joins TRBV7-8 to TRBJ2-7; 9 bases line up with TRBD2. CDR1 SGHVS and CDR2 FQNEAQ come from the germline V gene. The CDR3 contains 15 residues. Unmatched junction bases numbered 9, after V lost 5 bases and J lost 4 bases. The CDR3 bases are TGTGCCAGCAGCACCCGACTAGCGGCAGAATACGAGCAGTACTTC. Translation gives CASSTRLAAEYEQYF. The full variable domain, in which reference TRBV7-8 and TRBJ2-7 provide the parts outside the CDR3, is GAGVSQSPRYKVAKRGQDVALRCDPISGHVSLFWYQQALGQGPEFLTYFQNEAQLDKSGLPSDRFFAERPEGSVSTLKIQRTQQEDSAVYLCASSTRLAAEYEQYFGPGTRLTVT.

The chain is built from TRBV7-8 and TRBJ2-7; 8 bases map to TRBD2. This CDR3 region has 16 residues. V dropped 2 bases and J dropped 5; count of bases not matched to a gene: 11. Germline assignment: CDR1 SGHVS and CDR2 FQNEAQ. DNA of the CDR3: TGTGCCAGCAGCTTACGAGGGCCCGGGAGGGGCAACGAGCAGTACTTC. Translating it yields CASSLRGPGRGNEQYF. The full variable domain, completed using reference TRBV7-8 and TRBJ2-7, is GAGVSQSPRYKVAKRGQDVALRCDPISGHVSLFWYQQALGQGPEFLTYFQNEAQLDKSGLPSDRFFAERPEGSVSTLKIQRTQQEDSAVYLCASSLRGPGRGNEQYFGPGTRLTVT.

The chain joins TRBV9 to TRBJ2-2, with D maybe TRBD2 (5 bases). The germline CDR1 and CDR2 sequences are SGDLS and YYNGEE. Trimming took 7 bases from V and 1 from J, leaving 11 bases between them. The CDR3 is 14 amino acids. The CDR3 sequence: CASQEGKNTGELFF. The CDR3 nucleotides are TGTGCCAGCCAAGAGGGAAAGAACACCGGGGAGCTGTTTTTT. Variable domain in full (rest from reference TRBV9 and TRBJ2-2): DSGVTQTPKHLITATGQRVTLRCSPRSGDLSVYWYQQSLDQGLQFLIQYYNGEERAKGNILERFSAQQFPDLHSELNLSSLELGDSALYFCASQEGKNTGELFFGEGSRLTVL.

V usage is TRBV5-1 and J usage is TRBJ1-1; TRBD1 matches 8 bases. The CDR3 is made up of 16 amino acids. The V and J ends lost 0 bases and 1 base, in that order; junction bases with no gene match: 5. Germline CDR1 SGHRS, CDR2 YFSETQ. The CDR3 DNA sequence: TGCGCCAGCAGCTTGGGGACAGGGTATGAGAACACTGAAGCTTTCTTT. This gives the protein CASSLGTGYENTEAFF.

The chain combines TRBV18 with TRBJ1-2; possible D gene TRBD1, 6 bases. The V gene's germline CDR1 is KGHSH and CDR2 LQKENI. There are 14 residues in the CDR3. The V end lost 3 bases, the J end lost 3 bases, and 11 bases lay between the germline ends. The CDR3 DNA is TGTGCCAGCTCACCGGCGGACAGCTACTATGGCTACACCTTC. Amino acids: CASSPADSYYGYTF. The full variable domain, completed using reference TRBV18 and TRBJ1-2, is NAGVMQNPRHLVRRRGQEARLRCSPMKGHSHVYWYRQLPEEGLKFMVYLQKENIIDESGMPKERFSAEFPKEGPSILRIQQVVRGDSAAYFCASSPADSYYGYTFGSGTRLTVV.

This chain joins TRBV18 and TRBJ1-3, with D tentatively TRBD1 (5 bases). This CDR3 has 16 residues. Germline-derived CDR1 and CDR2 are KGHSH and LQKENI. Trimming removed 2 bases from V and 3 bases from J, with 14 bases in between. The DNA of the CDR3 is TGTGCCAGCTCACCAATGGGCAGGGCCAGTGGAAACACCATATATTTT. This gives the protein CASSPMGRASGNTIYF.

The CDR3 DNA reads TGTGCCAGCAGTCCCAGGGTATCCGGGGTAGCGGATTACAATGAGCAGTTCTTC. It specifies CASSPRVSGVADYNEQFF. This chain uses TRBV27 with TRBJ2-1, with a weak D call TRBD2 (6 bases). Germline lookup yields CDR1 MNHEY and CDR2 SMNVEV (reference sequence). V was trimmed by 5 bases and J by 4 bases, leaving 24 bases between them. This CDR3 spans 18 amino acids.

The genes are TRBV6-5 and TRBJ2-5; D remains unclear. CDR3 size: 14 residues. CDR1 is MNHEY and CDR2 is SVGAGI in the germline V gene. Trimming shortened V by 2 bases and J by 2 bases, and 9 bases separated the two germline ends. The CDR3, as DNA: TGTGCCAGCAGTTACCGGTCCAGTCAAGAGACCCAGTACTTC. This codes for CASSYRSSQETQYF.

V is TRBV5-4 and J is TRBJ2-1; either TRBD1 or TRBD2 may supply D (7 bases each). V gave up 2 bases and J gave up 9 bases, with 18 bases separating them. Germline-derived CDR1 and CDR2 are SGHNT and YYREEE (reference sequence). This CDR3 region has 15 residues. This CDR3 is CASSFTSQGRAEQFF. The CDR3 region has the DNA TGTGCCAGCAGCTTTACCTCACAGGGGAGGGCTGAGCAGTTCTTC.

The table lists this clone with a few counts. The chain carries TRBV19 and TRBJ1-2; D ambiguous. V gave up 5 bases and J gave up 1 base, with 11 bases separating them. CDR1 is LNHDA and CDR2 is SQIVND in the germline V gene (reference sequence). This CDR3 is 14 amino acids long. The CDR3, as DNA: TGTGCCAGTAGTCCGACCAGCTTTAACTATGGCTACACCTTC. This gives the protein CASSPTSFNYGYTF.

This chain joins TRBV6-5 and TRBJ2-7, with 12 bases that match TRBD2. The CDR3 sequence is 15 residues long. Trimming took 6 bases from V and 3 from J; bases not matched to a gene: 6. Germline values: CDR1 MNHEY, CDR2 SVGAGI. The CDR3 sequence is CASSQGLAGVYEQYF. The CDR3 bases are TGTGCCAGCAGCCAGGGACTAGCGGGCGTCTACGAGCAGTACTTC.

With respect to this clone: Other nucleotide sequences from this sample produce the same CDR3. V usage is TRBV5-4 and J usage is TRBJ2-7; 13 bases are a match to TRBD2. Germline CDR1 reads SGHNT; CDR2 reads YYREEE (reference sequence). The V and J ends lost 4 bases and 1 base, in that order; junction bases with no gene match: 2. The CDR3 totals 15 residues. CDR3 in amino acids: CASSPGLAGSYEQYF. CDR3 DNA: TGTGCCAGCAGCCCGGGACTAGCGGGGTCCTACGAGCAGTACTTC.

V usage is TRBV7-2 and J usage is TRBJ1-2; no clear D gene. This CDR3 spans 15 amino acids. Germline V gene sequence: CDR1 SGHTA, CDR2 FQGNSA. V was trimmed by 5 bases and J by 0 bases, leaving 13 bases between them. The CDR3 DNA follows: TGTGCCAGCAGCCCACGGACGGACTCTAACTATGGCTACACCTTC. This gives the protein CASSPRTDSNYGYTF.

This clone is a singleton in its sample. This sequence joins TRBV15 and TRBJ1-5; D gene uncertain. Deletions cut 0 bases from V and 0 bases from J, with 15 bases between. The CDR3 runs 18 residues. Germline values: CDR1 LNHNV, CDR2 YYDKDF (reference sequence). The CDR3 region has the DNA TGTGCCACCAGCAGAGATTCATCCCAGGCGTATAGCAATCAGCCCCAGCATTTT. This sequence encodes CATSRDSSQAYSNQPQHF.

This rearrangement joins TRBV2 to TRBJ2-7; 9 positions agree with TRBD1. The length of the CDR3 is 11 residues. J gave up 6 bases and V 6 bases, and 0 bases lay outside the gene matches. The germline gives CDR1 SNHLY, CDR2 FYNNEI. CDR3 amino acids: CASRDRGEQYF. For the CDR3, the DNA is TGTGCCAGCAGGGACAGGGGCGAGCAGTACTTC. Drawing the rest from reference TRBV2 and TRBJ2-7, the complete variable domain is EPEVTQTPSHQVTQMGQEVILRCVPISNHLYFYWYRQILGQKVEFLVSFYNNEISEKSEIFDDQFSVERPDGSNFTLKIRSTKLEDSAMYFCASRDRGEQYFGPGTRLTVT.

V and J are TRBV30 and TRBJ1-6; D unclear. Germline V CDR1 and CDR2: GTSNPN, SVGIG (reference sequence). The germline V and J ends were trimmed by 0 bases and 9 bases, with 12 bases remaining between them. This CDR3 comprises 14 residues. The CDR3 DNA sequence: TGTGCCTGGAGTGTACAAAGCGCTGGTTCACCCCTCCACTTT. Translated: CAWSVQSAGSPLHF.

The V and J genes are TRBV28 and TRBJ2-1, with TRBD2 matching 10 bases. CDR1 MDHEN and CDR2 SYDVKM come from the germline V gene. This CDR3 comprises 18 residues. Trimming took 6 bases from V and 8 from J; bases not matched to a gene: 19. CDR3 coding DNA: TGTGCCAGCAGCCGCCCCACCTTAAGCGGGAGGGGTCCCCATGAGCAGTTCTTC. Its protein is CASSRPTLSGRGPHEQFF.

The gene calls are TRBV29-1 and TRBJ1-3; TRBD1 might be the D (5 bases). The CDR3 extends over 14 amino acids. With 4 bases removed from V and 2 bases from J, the gap between germline ends came to 12 bases. Germline V gene lookup returns CDR1 SQVTM and CDR2 ANQGSEA. The CDR3 DNA reads as TGCAGCGTTGTTACAGGCCTCACTGGAAACACCATATATTTT. Translating it yields CSVVTGLTGNTIYF.

With respect to this clone: The same CDR3 is also encoded by other DNA sequences in this sample. V is TRBV7-9 and J is TRBJ1-1; tentatively, D is TRBD1 (5 bases). This CDR3 spans 13 amino acids. Trimming cost V 5 bases and J 0 bases, with 7 bases left between them. The V gene's germline CDR1 is SEHNR and CDR2 FQNEAQ (reference sequence). The chain's CDR3 is CASSKGLNTEAFF. As DNA, the CDR3 is TGTGCCAGCAGCAAGGGGTTGAACACTGAAGCTTTCTTT. Looking up the rest from reference TRBV7-9 and TRBJ1-1 gives the full variable domain: DTGVSQNPRHKITKRGQNVTFRCDPISEHNRLYWYRQTLGQGPEFLTYFQNEAQLEKSRLLSDRFSAERPKGSFSTLEIQRTEQGDSAMYLCASSKGLNTEAFFGQGTRLTVV.

The V call is TRBV9, the J call TRBJ2-2, with 12 bases matching TRBD2. CDR3 length: 15 amino acids. In germline, CDR1 is SGDLS, CDR2 YYNGEE. V was pared by 4 bases and J by 5 bases, with 3 bases of the junction left unmatched. This CDR3 reads CASSQTSGRTGELFF. In nucleotides, the CDR3 is TGTGCCAGCAGCCAGACTAGCGGGAGAACCGGGGAGCTGTTTTTT.